A selection of T cell receptor beta chains follows, all from one sample in a study of Ad26.COV2.S vaccination and SARS-CoV-2 variants. The repertoire was sequenced with immunoSEQ multiplex PCR; TCRdb's copy has only in-frame clones and lacks some. The table has roughly 350,000 clones, around 89% seen once. The sequencing used peripheral blood, collected in a trial of Ad26.COV2.S vaccine versus placebo. These receptors were taken from a person between 18 and 59 years old who received the Ad26.COV2.S COVID-19 vaccine or a placebo. Both conserved end residues are part of each CDR3. A D gene is named only where the DNA matches it firmly. Size is omitted from some rows. Given values are once, few, many or a class for expanded clones.

j_call,d_call,clone_size,v_call,cdr3_aa,cdr3_nt
TRBJ2-3,NA,NA,TRBV25-1,CASSEDQTSFITDTQYF,TGTGCCAGCAGTGAAGACCAAACTAGCTTTATCACAGATACGCAGTATTTT
TRBJ1-1,NA,NA,TRBV5-6,CASSPRNTEAFF,TGTGCCAGCAGCCCACGGAACACTGAAGCTTTCTTT
TRBJ1-2,NA,NA,TRBV5-4,CASSPRGQDGDSYYGYTF,TGTGCCAGCAGCCCCCGAGGACAAGACGGAGATTCCTACTATGGCTACACCTTC
TRBJ2-2,TRBD2,NA,TRBV5-4,CASSSEGLAGDDSRTGELFF,TGTGCCAGCAGCTCGGAGGGGTTAGCGGGGGACGATAGTAGAACCGGGGAGCTGTTTTTT
TRBJ2-7,NA,NA,TRBV27,CASSLFGQTSYEQYF,TGTGCCAGCAGTTTATTCGGACAGACTTCCTACGAGCAGTACTTC
TRBJ1-1,NA,NA,TRBV28,CASSFGQLWNTEAFF,TGTGCCAGCAGTTTCGGACAGCTTTGGAACACTGAAGCTTTCTTT
TRBJ1-5,NA,once,TRBV27,CASRESPGHPGHF,TGTGCCAGCAGGGAAAGCCCAGGCCACCCCGGGCATTTT
TRBJ2-3,NA,NA,TRBV11-2,CASSLGGGGTDTQYF,TGTGCCAGCAGCTTAGGCGGGGGCGGCACAGATACGCAGTATTTT
TRBJ2-7,NA,NA,TRBV18,CASSPDISSSYEQYF,TGTGCCAGCTCACCAGACATATCGAGCTCCTACGAGCAGTACTTC
TRBJ2-7,NA,few,TRBV5-1,CASSLVSNRVYEQYF,TGCGCCAGCAGCTTGGTATCAAATCGGGTCTACGAGCAGTACTTC
TRBJ1-4,TRBD1,NA,TRBV29-1,CSVSSPVRTGPNEKLFF,TGCAGCGTATCCTCTCCCGTTCGGACAGGGCCTAATGAAAAACTGTTTTTT
TRBJ1-5,NA,NA,TRBV4-2,CASSQDGDQPQHF,TGTGCCAGCAGCCAAGATGGCGATCAGCCCCAGCATTTT
TRBJ1-1,NA,NA,TRBV6-5,CASSYPLGEAFF,TGTGCCAGCAGTTACCCGCTGGGGGAGGCTTTCTTT
TRBJ2-7,TRBD2,NA,TRBV13,CASSHPTSGSYEQYF,TGTGCCAGCAGCCACCCGACTAGCGGCTCCTACGAGCAGTACTTC
TRBJ1-3,NA,NA,TRBV25-1,CASSLLSTVAGNTIYF,TGTGCCAGCAGTCTCCTATCGACAGTAGCTGGAAACACCATATATTTT
TRBJ2-2,TRBD2,NA,TRBV25-1,CASSDQRGGQYLTGELFF,TGTGCCAGCAGTGATCAGCGGGGGGGCCAATATTTAACCGGGGAGCTGTTTTTT
TRBJ2-7,TRBD2,NA,TRBV27,CASSLFALAGPKTYEQYF,TGTGCCAGCAGTTTATTCGCGCTAGCGGGACCGAAAACCTACGAGCAGTACTTC
TRBJ2-2,NA,NA,TRBV27,CASSFLWGADTGELFF,TGTGCCAGCAGTTTTTTGTGGGGGGCCGACACCGGGGAGCTGTTTTTT